Each of the 2 T cell receptor beta chains below was sequenced from the same sample in a study of blood T cell repertoires in COVID-19. The repertoire was sequenced with immunoSEQ multiplex PCR; TCRdb's copy has only in-frame clones and lacks some. The sample holds about 250,000 clones, more than 75% seen once. Sequences were obtained from peripheral blood. The receptors stem from a woman aged 60-75 years who had recovered from COVID-19.

The chain uses TRBV6-2 or TRBV6-3 and TRBJ1-1; no firm D call. The length of the CDR3 is 13 residues. The germline CDR1 and CDR2 sequences are MNHEY and SVGEGT. V shed 2 bases and J shed 6 bases, with 10 bases lying between them. The DNA of the CDR3 is TGTGCCAGCAGTTACGGCTCTACAGCTGAAGCTTTCTTT. Its protein is CASSYGSTAEAFF.

This clone was observed a handful of times. The gene calls are TRBV27 and TRBJ2-7, with D hard to call. The CDR3 is 13 amino acids. Germline V gives CDR1 MNHEY, CDR2 SMNVEV (reference sequence). The ends were cut back, 2 bases at V and 2 bases at J, with 7 bases in the middle. The chain's CDR3 is CASSLTDPYEQYF. CDR3 DNA: TGTGCCAGCAGTTTAACAGACCCCTACGAGCAGTACTTC.